This TCR beta chain was identified during a study of blood T cell repertoires in COVID-19. Background on the study: Acute and convalescent COVID-19 specimens originated in the United States, Italy and Spain.

As handled by the study authors: Reference gene primer amplification gave estimated nucleated cell counts. Data came from immunoSEQ multiplex PCR; TCRdb stores just in-frame clones and leaves some out. The V and J calls and the clone size are those of that table, but D and trimming were determined from the DNA. The sample holds some 150,000 clones, 75% to 80% seen once. This CDR3 is built from 16 residues. The V gene's germline CDR1 is MDHEN and CDR2 SYDVKM. V was pared by 7 bases and J by 1 base, with 6 bases of the junction left unmatched. The V gene is TRBV28, the J gene TRBJ2-4, with 11 bases matching TRBD1. This sequence originates from an elderly woman with acute or convalescent COVID-19. The sequenced sample consisted of peripheral blood. Here the CDR3 reads CASTRTGGRAKNIQYF. DNA of the CDR3: TGTGCCAGCACCCGGACAGGGGGCCGGGCCAAAAACATTCAGTACTTC.